This TCR beta chain was profiled in a study of T cells in Graves' hyperthyroidism and ophthalmopathy. Study findings and constraints: Model predictions of ophthalmopathy came a median roughly 6.7 months before onset. A model of 13 V-J features distinguished ophthalmopathy from stable hyperthyroidism. Most thyroid clonotypes expanded above 0.001 appeared in blood too.

Those with hyperthyroidism were 18 to 65 years old, newly diagnosed, and ill for under 2 months. This clonotype was counted between two and nine times. Its antigen is still unknown. This CDR3 is built from 14 residues. V lost 3 bases and J 4 bases, leaving 14 bases between the germline ends. Germline V gives CDR1 DFQATT, CDR2 SNEGSKA (reference sequence). Amplified regions were TCR beta CDR3 sequences from RNA transcripts. Primed by the HTBI set, a first-round RT-PCR was run on the TCR CDR3. MiXCR, run by TCRdb on the multiplex PCR reads, gives a single entry per CDR3 protein. The sample includes around 240,000 distinct CDR3 sequences, about 14% seen only once; the top ten take 13%.

This receptor was taken from a woman aged 40-49 years with Graves' hyperthyroidism that later progressed to Graves' ophthalmopathy. This chain connects TRBV20-1 to TRBJ2-3; perhaps TRBD2 as D (5 bases). Material: blood. CDR3 amino acids: CSARVTQEADTQYF. For the CDR3, the DNA is TGCAGTGCTAGGGTAACGCAGGAGGCAGATACGCAGTATTTT.